The 4 T cell receptor beta chains below come from one sample, sequenced in a study of T cells generated in artificial thymic organoids. Reverse primers in the TRAC or TRBC constant regions drove separate semi-nested PCRs for TCRalpha and TCRbeta. Each CDR3 protein is one row after TCRdb ran MiXCR on the 5' RACE reads. The sample has about 8,400 distinct CDR3 sequences, approximately 24% seen once. No antigens are known for them. Organoids aggregated human HSPCs with DLL1-transduced murine MS5 stromal cells. The seeding cells were CD34+CD3- hematopoietic stem and progenitor cells purified by FACS to remove T cells. The sample consisted of naive CD8+ T cells grown in artificial thymic organoids from cord blood stem and progenitor cells. Subset specified: CD3+TCRalphabeta+CD8SP T cells; for blood, CD45RO-CCR7+ naive CD8+ T cells. These receptors were taken from a human donor who gave cord blood stem cells for thymic organoid culture, a cardiac surgery patient who gave postnatal thymus, or a blood donor (not recorded which).

This clonotype appeared a few times. The genes are TRBV7-2 and TRBJ1-5; no clear D. The germline V and J ends were trimmed by 4 bases and 4 bases, with 8 bases remaining between them. The CDR3 extends over 13 amino acids. The V gene's germline CDR1 is SGHTA and CDR2 FQGNSA. The CDR3 reads CASSWTLNQPQHF. In nucleotides, the CDR3 is TGTGCCAGCAGCTGGACTCTTAATCAGCCCCAGCATTTT.

This clonotype is medium-sized in the sample. The V call is TRBV28, the J call TRBJ2-1; 8 nucleotides line up with TRBD2. With 2 bases clipped from V and 1 base from J, the junction kept 4 bases outside the gene matches. Germline CDR1 is MDHEN and CDR2 is SYDVKM. The CDR3 spans 16 residues. The CDR3 DNA is TGTGCCAGCAGTTTAATCACGGGGGGGTCCTACAATGAGCAGTTCTTC. Translation gives CASSLITGGSYNEQFF.

The chain links TRBV5-5 to TRBJ2-7, with TRBD1 as a possible D gene (6 bases). The length of the CDR3 is 14 residues. CDR1 and CDR2 from the germline V gene are SGHKS and YYEKEE (reference sequence). In DNA, the CDR3 is TGTTCCTCGACTTCCCCCGGACAGTCCTACGAGCAGTACTTC. Its protein product is CSSTSPGQSYEQYF.

The chain has TRBV5-4 and TRBJ2-4; TRBD1 might be the D (6 bases). Looked up from germline, CDR1 is SGHNT and CDR2 is YYREEE (reference sequence). V was clipped by 0 bases and J by 0 bases, with 10 bases between them. This CDR3 has 16 amino acids. The CDR3 reads CASSLAGQRAKNIQYF. Written as DNA, the CDR3 is TGTGCCAGCAGCTTGGCCGGACAGAGAGCCAAAAACATTCAGTACTTC.